The sequence of this T cell receptor (beta chain) was determined in a study of long-term antiretroviral therapy in people with HIV. This CDR3 region has 15 residues. The V gene end was trimmed by 4 bases and the J gene end by 6 bases; junction bases not matched to a gene: 7. CDR1 is SGHRS and CDR2 is YFSETQ in the germline V gene. Sequencing relied on immunoSEQ assay v3.0, run at survey level. Repertoires were generated with immunoSEQ multiplex PCR, while TCRdb's copy carries only in-frame clones and drops some. The sample comprises approximately 15,000 clones, approximately 90% of which are singletons, and around 12% rests with the top ten.

The TCR originated in a man in his fifties with HIV. The chain couples TRBV5-1 to TRBJ1-4; 9 nucleotides match TRBD1. Here the sequenced sample was unsorted PBMCs, taken 6.9 years after starting antiretroviral therapy. CDR3 coding DNA: TGCGCCAGCAGCATAAGACAGGGGGGGGATGAAAAACTGTTTTTT. Protein: CASSIRQGGDEKLFF.